A selection of T cell receptor beta chains follows, all from one sample in a study of T cells of healthy individuals. TCRdb ran MiXCR on the 5' RACE reads and lists one entry per CDR3 protein. The repertoire includes about 60,000 distinct CDR3 sequences, roughly 16% of them detected once, and around 5.1% sits in the top ten. The receptors come from a human donor in good health. The CDR3 runs from the conserved cysteine through the conserved F or W. Each record gives: CDR3 DNA, CDR3 protein, V gene, J gene, clone size, D gene. D genes are given only for firm matches. Size is stated for part of the rows, as once, few or many counts, or as a class when the clone is expanded.

cdr3_nt: TGCAGCTCGCGGACCCAAATCGAGACTGAAGCTTTCTTT
cdr3_aa: CSSRTQIETEAFF
v_call: TRBV29-1
j_call: TRBJ1-1
clone_size: few
d_call: NA

cdr3_nt: TGTGCCAGCAGCCCTAGAAGCGCCTCCTACGAGCAGTACTTC
cdr3_aa: CASSPRSASYEQYF
v_call: TRBV7-2
j_call: TRBJ2-7
clone_size: many
d_call: NA

cdr3_nt: TGCAGCGTTGAAGGACTAGCGGGAGCCCTCTTC
cdr3_aa: CSVEGLAGALF
v_call: TRBV29-1
j_call: TRBJ2-1
clone_size: many
d_call: TRBD2

cdr3_nt: TGTGCCAGCAGCTTAGCGCAGTCACAGGGCCGGACTGAAGCTTTCTTT
cdr3_aa: CASSLAQSQGRTEAFF
v_call: TRBV7-6
j_call: TRBJ1-1
clone_size: NA
d_call: NA

cdr3_nt: TGTGCCAGCTCACCACCGTCTAAGGGACAGGGGGCACGAGGCTACACCTTC
cdr3_aa: CASSPPSKGQGARGYTF
v_call: TRBV18
j_call: TRBJ1-2
clone_size: many
d_call: TRBD1

cdr3_nt: TGCGCCAGCAGCCAAGACTTTCGGGCAGGTCTAACCGACGAGCAGTACTTC
cdr3_aa: CASSQDFRAGLTDEQYF
v_call: TRBV4-3
j_call: TRBJ2-7
clone_size: few
d_call: NA

cdr3_nt: TGTGCCAGCGGAAGGGGGAGGAACACTGAAGCTTTCTTT
cdr3_aa: CASGRGRNTEAFF
v_call: TRBV28
j_call: TRBJ1-1
clone_size: many
d_call: NA

cdr3_nt: TGTGCCAGCAGTGGGACATACCCACAAGAGACCCAGTACTTC
cdr3_aa: CASSGTYPQETQYF
v_call: TRBV12-3/TRBV12-4
j_call: TRBJ2-5
clone_size: many
d_call: NA

cdr3_nt: TGTGCCAGCAGCCCAGTAGTCAGGGTGCCTGAAGCTTTCTTT
cdr3_aa: CASSPVVRVPEAFF
v_call: TRBV7-2
j_call: TRBJ1-1
clone_size: many
d_call: NA

cdr3_nt: TGCGCCAGCAGCCAAGGACTAGGGGAGTACAATGAGCAGTTCTTC
cdr3_aa: CASSQGLGEYNEQFF
v_call: TRBV4-3
j_call: TRBJ2-1
clone_size: many
d_call: NA

cdr3_nt: TGTGCCAGCAGTTTAAAGACTGAAGCTTTCTTT
cdr3_aa: CASSLKTEAFF
v_call: TRBV12-3/TRBV12-4
j_call: TRBJ1-1
clone_size: many
d_call: NA

cdr3_nt: TGCGCCAGCAGCTTGGCGACAGGGCCCTCCTACGAGCAGTACTTC
cdr3_aa: CASSLATGPSYEQYF
v_call: TRBV5-1
j_call: TRBJ2-7
clone_size: NA
d_call: TRBD1

cdr3_nt: TGTGCCAGCAGCGGGGACCGGGACCCCTACGAGCAGTACTTC
cdr3_aa: CASSGDRDPYEQYF
v_call: TRBV7-9
j_call: TRBJ2-7
clone_size: NA
d_call: NA

cdr3_nt: TGTGCCAGCAGCCCGATCAGGAGACACACCGGGGAGCTGTTTTTT
cdr3_aa: CASSPIRRHTGELFF
v_call: TRBV11-2
j_call: TRBJ2-2
clone_size: few
d_call: NA

cdr3_nt: TGTGCCAGCAGCCCAGGGGGCCAGGGGGCGAGGGCGACCAAAAACATTCAGTACTTC
cdr3_aa: CASSPGGQGARATKNIQYF
v_call: TRBV7-3
j_call: TRBJ2-4
clone_size: NA
d_call: TRBD1

cdr3_nt: TGCAGCGTTGGGGCGGGACAGGTCTACGAGCAGTACTTC
cdr3_aa: CSVGAGQVYEQYF
v_call: TRBV29-1
j_call: TRBJ2-7
clone_size: many
d_call: TRBD1

cdr3_nt: TGTGCCAGCCGAACCGGGACAGGGACGTTCTTC
cdr3_aa: CASRTGTGTFF
v_call: TRBV2
j_call: TRBJ2-1
clone_size: NA
d_call: TRBD1

cdr3_nt: TGCGCCAGCAGCCAAGTTTTAAACAGGGCGAACACCGGGGAGCTGTTTTTT
cdr3_aa: CASSQVLNRANTGELFF
v_call: TRBV4-1
j_call: TRBJ2-2
clone_size: many
d_call: NA

cdr3_nt: TGTGCCAGCAGTACCGGACAGGGTGGCAATCAGCCCCAGCATTTT
cdr3_aa: CASSTGQGGNQPQHF
v_call: TRBV28
j_call: TRBJ1-5
clone_size: few
d_call: TRBD1

cdr3_nt: TGCAGCGTTCAGGGTAGTTGGACTGAAGCTTTCTTT
cdr3_aa: CSVQGSWTEAFF
v_call: TRBV29-1
j_call: TRBJ1-1
clone_size: many
d_call: NA

cdr3_nt: TGTGCCAGCAGCTTAGCTTCCTCGGGCTATGGCTACACCTTC
cdr3_aa: CASSLASSGYGYTF
v_call: TRBV7-8
j_call: TRBJ1-2
clone_size: many
d_call: NA

cdr3_nt: TGTGCTAGTAGCCGGGACAGCAACACAGATACGCAGTATTTT
cdr3_aa: CASSRDSNTDTQYF
v_call: TRBV12-5
j_call: TRBJ2-3
clone_size: few
d_call: TRBD1